Below are 20 T cell receptor beta chains sequenced from a single sample in a study of T cells in Graves' hyperthyroidism and ophthalmopathy. RNA transcripts provided the source from which TCR beta CDR3 regions were amplified. TCR CDR3 regions were first amplified by RT-PCR with HTBI primers. TCRdb processed the multiplex PCR reads anew with MiXCR; each CDR3 protein has one entry. The sample records under 550,000 distinct CDR3 sequences, 12% to 15% being singletons. The source material was blood. All receptors come from a woman aged 18-29 years with Graves' hyperthyroidism.

About this clonotype: Possible read error: a much larger clone is one base away. The chain has TRBV11-2 and TRBJ2-3, with 9 bases matching TRBD2. The CDR3 is 18 amino acids. Trimming at V came to 0 bases and at J to 6 bases, leaving 13 bases not matched to a gene. Germline V gene sequence: CDR1 SGHAT, CDR2 FQNNGV. In DNA form, the CDR3 reads TGTGCCAGCAGCTTAGATTCTAGCGGGACCTATCCATCGGATACGCAGTATTTT. It is translated as CASSLDSSGTYPSDTQYF.

This clonotype showed up just a few times. Given a much more abundant clone one base away, this may be a read error. The gene calls are TRBV11-3 and TRBJ2-1; weak D call: TRBD1 (6 bases). Germline loops: CDR1 SGHNT, CDR2 YENEEA. This CDR3 has 16 amino acids. CDR3 DNA sequence: TGTACCAGCAGCTTAGATGGGACACCGACCTACAATGAGCAGTTCTTC. This encodes CTSSLDGTPTYNEQFF.

With respect to this clonotype: Being one base from a much bigger clone, this may be a read error. The J gene is TRBJ2-1, the V gene TRBV20-1; TRBD1 aligns across 7 bases. The CDR3 loop spans 18 amino acids. Germline assignment: CDR1 DFQATT and CDR2 SNEGSKA (reference sequence). CDR3 residues: CSARTVTWTGHTDNEQSF. CDR3 nucleotides: TGCAGTGCTAGGACCGTTACCTGGACAGGCCACACCGACAATGAGCAGTCCTTC.

In the case of this clonotype: A read error may account for a junction end that differs from germline. The rearrangement links TRBV28 to TRBJ2-1; 7 bases are shared with TRBD1. The V gene's germline CDR1 is MDHEN and CDR2 SYDVKM. This CDR3 has 13 amino acids. For the CDR3, the DNA is TGTGCCAGCAGTCCCATCCCCGGGACAGAGCATTTCTTC. Protein: CASSPIPGTEHFF.

This clonotype has at least ten counts. V usage is TRBV7-8 and J usage is TRBJ2-1; 8 bases are shared with TRBD2. Unmatched junction bases numbered 10, after V lost 5 bases and J lost 4 bases. The CDR3 is 16 residues long. Germline CDR1 is SGHVS and CDR2 is FQNEAQ. The CDR3 DNA reads TGTGCCAGCAGCGGGATCTGGACTAGCTCATACAATGAGCAGTTCTTC. Amino acid sequence: CASSGIWTSSYNEQFF.

This clonotype was detected ten times or more. CDR3 in DNA: TGTGCCAGCAGGCCCAGGCGTTCCTACGAGCAGTACTTC. Its translation: CASRPRRSYEQYF. The V and J genes are TRBV12-3 or TRBV12-4 and TRBJ2-7; D remains ambiguous. With 6 bases removed from V and 1 base from J, the gap between germline ends came to 10 bases. This CDR3 region has 13 residues.

This clonotype was seen ten or more times. This chain uses TRBV7-8 with TRBJ2-5; 7 bases agree with TRBD2. The CDR3 covers 16 residues. The J segment lost 4 bases and the V segment lost 2 bases, leaving 10 bases of the junction unmatched. Germline CDR1 and CDR2: SGHVS and FQNEAQ. CDR3 bases: TGTGCCAGCAGCTTAAAGGGACTACTGGGGTCAGAGACCCAGTACTTC. Protein product: CASSLKGLLGSETQYF.

CDR3 region: CASSRDRYQPQHF. For the CDR3, the DNA is TGTGCCAGCAGCCGGGACAGGTATCAGCCCCAGCATTTT. The gene calls are TRBV3-1 and TRBJ1-5, with TRBD1 matching over 8 bases. V shed 4 bases and J 5 bases; nucleotides not matched to a gene: 1. The V gene's germline CDR1 is LGHDT and CDR2 YNNKEL (reference sequence). CDR3 length: 13 amino acids.

The rearrangement links TRBV12-3 or TRBV12-4 to TRBJ1-1, with 7 bases identical to TRBD1. The CDR3 has 16 amino acids. J gave up 7 bases and V 6 bases, and 17 bases lay outside the gene matches. The CDR3 sequence: CASSQRGQGVGGEAFF. CDR3 coding DNA: TGTGCCAGCAGCCAAAGAGGTCAGGGGGTAGGTGGTGAAGCTTTCTTT.

This clonotype was detected many times. The rearrangement joins TRBV9 to TRBJ2-1; TRBD2 matches 10 bases. There are 15 residues in the CDR3. Germline CDR1 and CDR2: SGDLS and YYNGEE. The V segment lost 3 bases and the J segment 3 bases; nucleotides outside the gene matches: 3. CDR3 nucleotide sequence: TGTGCCAGCAGCGCAACTAGCGGGAACTACAATGAGCAGTTCTTC. Translation gives CASSATSGNYNEQFF. Variable domain in full (rest from reference TRBV9 and TRBJ2-1): DSGVTQTPKHLITATGQRVTLRCSPRSGDLSVYWYQQSLDQGLQFLIQYYNGEERAKGNILERFSAQQFPDLHSELNLSSLELGDSALYFCASSATSGNYNEQFFGPGTRLTVL.

This clonotype appeared many times. CDR3 DNA: TGCAGTGCTACGGGGAGGACCTACGAGCAGTACTTC. This codes for CSATGRTYEQYF. The chain carries TRBV20-1 and TRBJ2-7; D perhaps matches TRBD2 (6 bases). The V end was cut by 4 bases, the J end by 2 bases, with 9 bases between. The CDR3 covers 12 residues. Germline loops: CDR1 DFQATT, CDR2 SNEGSKA (reference sequence).

DNA of the CDR3: TGTGCCAGCAGCTTGACAGGGTCTTTCTACGAGCAGTACTTC. Amino acid sequence: CASSLTGSFYEQYF. The rearrangement uses TRBV6-2 or TRBV6-3 and TRBJ2-7, with 7 nucleotides matching TRBD1. V lost 6 bases to trimming and J lost 3 bases; unmatched junction nucleotides: 8. The CDR3 extends over 14 amino acids. CDR1 and CDR2 (germline): MNHEY, SVGEGT.

This chain uses TRBV7-3 with TRBJ2-1; TRBD2 matches at 8 bases. The length of the CDR3 is 15 residues. The ends lost 7 bases at V and 5 bases at J; junction bases unmatched: 10. The germline V gene encodes CDR1 SGHTA and CDR2 FQGTGA. CDR3 DNA sequence: TGTGCCAGCATCCAGGCGCGGGAGGAACACAATGAGCAGTTCTTC. Encoded protein: CASIQAREEHNEQFF. The full variable domain, in which reference TRBV7-3 and TRBJ2-1 provide the parts outside the CDR3, is GAGVSQTPSNKVTEKGKYVELRCDPISGHTALYWYRQSLGQGPEFLIYFQGTGAADDSGLPNDRFFAVRPEGSVSTLKIQRTERGDSAVYLCASIQAREEHNEQFFGPGTRLTVL.

This clonotype was seen many times. This chain joins TRBV30 and TRBJ2-7, with 7 bases matching TRBD1. This CDR3 is 14 amino acids long. Germline V gene lookup returns CDR1 GTSNPN and CDR2 SVGIG (reference sequence). After removal of 1 base from V and 1 base from J, the junction contained 4 bases not matched to a gene. CDR3 sequence (DNA): TGTGCCTGGAGTGACAGGGGTCGGTCCTACGAGCAGTACTTC. It translates to CAWSDRGRSYEQYF.

This clonotype was seen repeatedly, ten times or more. The J gene is TRBJ2-5, the V gene TRBV11-2; TRBD1 or TRBD2 may be the D gene (5 bases each). V shed 7 bases and J shed 5 bases, with 23 bases lying between them. This CDR3 spans 16 amino acids. Germline loops: CDR1 SGHAT, CDR2 FQNNGV. The CDR3 sequence: CASTPSDRGGSETQYF. The CDR3 bases are TGTGCCAGCACTCCATCAGACCGGGGCGGCTCGGAGACCCAGTACTTC. Filled out from reference TRBV11-2 and TRBJ2-5, the complete variable domain reads EAGVAQSPRYKIIEKRQSVAFWCNPISGHATLYWYQQILGQGPKLLIQFQNNGVVDDSQLPKDRFSAERLKGVDSTLKIQPAKLEDSAVYLCASTPSDRGGSETQYFGPGTRLLVL.

Ten or more counts support this clonotype. The V and J genes are TRBV6-1 and TRBJ2-1; D gene unclear. Germline-derived CDR1 and CDR2 are MNHNS and SASEGT. The V gene lost 8 bases and the J gene lost 0 bases, with 11 bases spanning the gap. This CDR3 spans 14 amino acids. DNA for the CDR3: TGTGCCAGCTGGGAATCTAGCTCCTACAATGAGCAGTTCTTC. Its translation is CASWESSSYNEQFF.

This clonotype was counted many times. The gene calls are TRBV6-1 and TRBJ1-1; 7 nucleotides line up with TRBD1. This CDR3 contains 14 residues. Germline CDR1 MNHNS, CDR2 SASEGT. With V trimmed by 6 bases and J by 0 bases, 4 bases remained unmatched. CDR3: CASSTGTVNTEAFF. The CDR3 DNA is TGTGCCAGCAGCACCGGGACAGTGAACACTGAAGCTTTCTTT.

This clonotype was recorded a few times. The gene calls are TRBV9 and TRBJ2-3; 9 nucleotides agree with TRBD2. With V trimmed by 7 bases and J by 5 bases, 5 bases remained unmatched. This CDR3 has 13 amino acids. Germline loops: CDR1 SGDLS, CDR2 YYNGEE. The CDR3 DNA reads as TGTGCCAGCGCTAGCGGGAAGGTAGATACGCAGTATTTT. Protein product: CASASGKVDTQYF.

The sample holds many counts of this clonotype. The chain employs TRBV28 and TRBJ2-3; 7 bases agree with TRBD1. The CDR3 runs 16 residues. Germline CDR1 is MDHEN and CDR2 is SYDVKM. With 5 bases clipped from V and 6 bases from J, the junction kept 14 bases outside the gene matches. The DNA for the CDR3 is TGTGCCAGCAGTAGCCCCGGGACAGAGAGTATCGATACGCAGTATTTT. As protein: CASSSPGTESIDTQYF.

This clonotype was seen ten or more times. The chain recombines TRBV5-1 with TRBJ2-1; D perhaps matches TRBD2 (6 bases). V lost 3 bases and J 3 bases, leaving 13 bases between the germline ends. Germline V gives CDR1 SGHRS, CDR2 YFSETQ. The CDR3 totals 15 residues. The CDR3 nucleotides read TGCGCCAGCAGCTCTCATAGCGGCAGCTACAATGAGCAGTTCTTC. Protein product: CASSSHSGSYNEQFF.